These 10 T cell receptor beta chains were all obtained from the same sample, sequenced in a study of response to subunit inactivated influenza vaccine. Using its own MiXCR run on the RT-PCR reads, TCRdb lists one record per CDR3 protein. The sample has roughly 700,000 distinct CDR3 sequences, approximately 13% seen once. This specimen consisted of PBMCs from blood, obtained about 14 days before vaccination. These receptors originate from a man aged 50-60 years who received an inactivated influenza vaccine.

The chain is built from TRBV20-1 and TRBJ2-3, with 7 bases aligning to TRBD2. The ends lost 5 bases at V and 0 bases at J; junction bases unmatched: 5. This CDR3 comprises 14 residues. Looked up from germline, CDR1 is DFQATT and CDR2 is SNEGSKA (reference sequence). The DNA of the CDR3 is TGCAGTGCTCTCCGGGACTACAGCACAGATACGCAGTATTTT. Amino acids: CSALRDYSTDTQYF.

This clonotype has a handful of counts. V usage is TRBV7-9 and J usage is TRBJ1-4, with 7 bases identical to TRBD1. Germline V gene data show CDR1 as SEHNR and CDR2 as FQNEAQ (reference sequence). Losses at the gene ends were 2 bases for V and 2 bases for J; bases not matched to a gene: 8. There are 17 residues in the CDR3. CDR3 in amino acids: CASSLSTGSSTNEKLFF. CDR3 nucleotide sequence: TGTGCCAGCAGCTTATCGACAGGGTCTTCGACTAATGAAAAACTGTTTTTT.

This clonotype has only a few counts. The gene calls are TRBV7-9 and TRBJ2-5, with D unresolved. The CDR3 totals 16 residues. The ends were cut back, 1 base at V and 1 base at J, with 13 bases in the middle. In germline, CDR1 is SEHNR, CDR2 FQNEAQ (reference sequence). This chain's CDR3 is CASSLGMGRFQETQYF. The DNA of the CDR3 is TGTGCCAGCAGCTTAGGGATGGGTCGTTTCCAAGAGACCCAGTACTTC.

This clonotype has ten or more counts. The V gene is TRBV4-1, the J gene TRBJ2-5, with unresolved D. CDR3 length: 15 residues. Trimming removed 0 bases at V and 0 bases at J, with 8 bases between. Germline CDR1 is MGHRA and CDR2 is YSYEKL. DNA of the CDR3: TGCGCCAGCAGCCAAGAAGCTAACTACCAAGAGACCCAGTACTTC. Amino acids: CASSQEANYQETQYF.

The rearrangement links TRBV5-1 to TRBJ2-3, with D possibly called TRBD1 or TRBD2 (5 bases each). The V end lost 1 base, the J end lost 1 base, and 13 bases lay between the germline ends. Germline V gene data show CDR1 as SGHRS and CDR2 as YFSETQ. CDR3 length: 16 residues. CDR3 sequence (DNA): TGCGCCAGCAGCTTGAGATCCGAGGGGCGCACAGATACGCAGTATTTT. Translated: CASSLRSEGRTDTQYF.

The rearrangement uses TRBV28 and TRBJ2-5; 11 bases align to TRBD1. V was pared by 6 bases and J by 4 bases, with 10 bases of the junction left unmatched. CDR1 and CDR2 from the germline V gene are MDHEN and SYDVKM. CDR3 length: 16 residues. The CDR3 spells CASRPGTGGRGETQYF. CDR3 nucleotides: TGTGCCAGCAGGCCCGGGACAGGGGGAAGAGGAGAGACCCAGTACTTC.

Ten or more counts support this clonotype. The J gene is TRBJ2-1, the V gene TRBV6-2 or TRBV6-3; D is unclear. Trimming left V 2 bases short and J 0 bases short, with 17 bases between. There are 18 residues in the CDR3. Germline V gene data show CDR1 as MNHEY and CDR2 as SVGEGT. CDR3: CASSYSPQAPSSYNEQFF. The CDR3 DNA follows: TGTGCCAGCAGTTACAGCCCCCAGGCACCTAGCTCCTACAATGAGCAGTTCTTC.

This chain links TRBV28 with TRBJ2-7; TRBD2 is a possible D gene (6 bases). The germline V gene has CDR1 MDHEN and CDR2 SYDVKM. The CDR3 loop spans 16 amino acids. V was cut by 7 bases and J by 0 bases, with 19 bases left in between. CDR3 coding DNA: TGTGCCAGCACCTTTCAACGGGAGACAAGCTCCTACGAGCAGTACTTC. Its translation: CASTFQRETSSYEQYF.

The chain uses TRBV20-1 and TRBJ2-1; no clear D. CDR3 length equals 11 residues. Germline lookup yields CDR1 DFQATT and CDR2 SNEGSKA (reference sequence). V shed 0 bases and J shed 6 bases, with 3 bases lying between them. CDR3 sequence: CSARDPNEQFF. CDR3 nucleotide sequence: TGCAGTGCTAGAGATCCCAATGAGCAGTTCTTC.

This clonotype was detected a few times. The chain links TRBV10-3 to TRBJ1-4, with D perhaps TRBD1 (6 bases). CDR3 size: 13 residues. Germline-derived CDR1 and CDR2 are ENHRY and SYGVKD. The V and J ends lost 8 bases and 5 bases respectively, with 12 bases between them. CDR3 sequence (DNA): TGTGCCATCCAAGGACAGAGGAATGAAAAACTGTTTTTT. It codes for CAIQGQRNEKLFF.